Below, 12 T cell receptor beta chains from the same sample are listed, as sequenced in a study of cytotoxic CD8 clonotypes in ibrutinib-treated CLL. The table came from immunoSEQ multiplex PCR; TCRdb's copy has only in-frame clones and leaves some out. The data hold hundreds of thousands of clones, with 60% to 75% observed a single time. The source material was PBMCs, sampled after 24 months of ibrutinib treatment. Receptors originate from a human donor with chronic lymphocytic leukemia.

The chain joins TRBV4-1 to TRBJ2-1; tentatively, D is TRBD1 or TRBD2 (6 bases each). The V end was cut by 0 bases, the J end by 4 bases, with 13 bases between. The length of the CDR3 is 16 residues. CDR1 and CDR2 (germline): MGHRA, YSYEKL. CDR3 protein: CASSQEPGGAYNEQFF. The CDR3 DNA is TGCGCCAGCAGCCAAGAACCCGGGGGCGCATACAATGAGCAGTTCTTC.

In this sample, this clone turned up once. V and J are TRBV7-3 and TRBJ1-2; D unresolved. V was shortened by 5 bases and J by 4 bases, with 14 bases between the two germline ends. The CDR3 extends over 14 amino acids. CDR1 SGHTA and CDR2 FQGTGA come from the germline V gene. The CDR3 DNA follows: TGTGCCAGCAGCCCGACGCCCCAGGTCTATGGCTACACCTTC. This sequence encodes CASSPTPQVYGYTF.

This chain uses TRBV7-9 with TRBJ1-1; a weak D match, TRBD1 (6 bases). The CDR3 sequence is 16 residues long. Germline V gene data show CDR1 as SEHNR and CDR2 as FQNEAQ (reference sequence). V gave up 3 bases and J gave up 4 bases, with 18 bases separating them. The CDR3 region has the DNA TGTGCCAGCAGCTTTTATCTGGGGGCGCGTATCACTGAAGCTTTCTTT. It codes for CASSFYLGARITEAFF. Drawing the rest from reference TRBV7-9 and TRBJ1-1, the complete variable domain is DTGVSQNPRHKITKRGQNVTFRCDPISEHNRLYWYRQTLGQGPEFLTYFQNEAQLEKSRLLSDRFSAERPKGSFSTLEIQRTEQGDSAMYLCASSFYLGARITEAFFGQGTRLTVV.

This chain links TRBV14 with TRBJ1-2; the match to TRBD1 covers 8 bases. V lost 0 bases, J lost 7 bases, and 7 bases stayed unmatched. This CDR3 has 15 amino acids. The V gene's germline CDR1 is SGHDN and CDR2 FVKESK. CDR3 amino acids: CASSQEDRVGSGYTF. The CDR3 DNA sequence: TGTGCCAGCAGCCAAGAGGACAGGGTAGGGAGTGGCTACACCTTC.

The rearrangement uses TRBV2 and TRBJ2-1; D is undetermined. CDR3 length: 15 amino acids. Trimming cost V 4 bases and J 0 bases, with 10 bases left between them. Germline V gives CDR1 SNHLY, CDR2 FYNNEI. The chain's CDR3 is CASSVNSPSYNEQFF. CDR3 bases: TGTGCCAGCAGTGTTAACAGCCCCTCCTACAATGAGCAGTTCTTC.

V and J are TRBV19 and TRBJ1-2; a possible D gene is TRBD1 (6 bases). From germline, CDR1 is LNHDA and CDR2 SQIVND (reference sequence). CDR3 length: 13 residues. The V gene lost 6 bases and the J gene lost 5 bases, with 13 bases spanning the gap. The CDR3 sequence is CASSRTGFYGYTF. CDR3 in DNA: TGTGCCAGTAGCCGAACAGGGTTTTATGGCTACACCTTC.

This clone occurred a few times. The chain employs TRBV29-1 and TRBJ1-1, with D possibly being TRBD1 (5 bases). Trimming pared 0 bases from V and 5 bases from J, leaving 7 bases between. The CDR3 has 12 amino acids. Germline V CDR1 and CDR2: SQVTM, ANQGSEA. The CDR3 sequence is CSVEEQETEAFF. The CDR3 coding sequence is TGCAGCGTTGAAGAACAGGAGACTGAAGCTTTCTTT.

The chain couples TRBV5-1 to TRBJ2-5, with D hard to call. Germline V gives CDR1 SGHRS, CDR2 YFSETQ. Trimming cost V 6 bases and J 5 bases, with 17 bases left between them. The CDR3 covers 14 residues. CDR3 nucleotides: TGCGCCAGCACGGGTCGAGAGGCGATGGAGACCCAGTACTTC. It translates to CASTGREAMETQYF. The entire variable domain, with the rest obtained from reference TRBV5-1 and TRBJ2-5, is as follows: KAGVTQTPRYLIKTRGQQVTLSCSPISGHRSVSWYQQTPGQGLQFLFEYFSETQRNKGNFPGRFSGRQFSNSRSEMNVSTLELGDSALYLCASTGREAMETQYFGPGTRLLVL.

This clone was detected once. The CDR3 bases are TGTGCCATCAGTGCCGGGACAGGGAACACTGAAGCTTTCTTT. Encoded protein: CAISAGTGNTEAFF. This chain joins TRBV10-3 and TRBJ1-1; 8 nucleotides align to TRBD1. The CDR3 runs to 14 residues. The J segment lost 1 base and the V segment lost 4 bases, leaving 2 bases of the junction unmatched. The germline V gene encodes CDR1 ENHRY and CDR2 SYGVKD.

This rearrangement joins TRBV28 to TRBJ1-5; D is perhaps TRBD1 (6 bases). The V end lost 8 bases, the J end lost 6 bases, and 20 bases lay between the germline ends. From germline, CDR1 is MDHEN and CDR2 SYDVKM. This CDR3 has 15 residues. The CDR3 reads CASSQIPGVRQPQHF. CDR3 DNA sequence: TGTGCCAGCTCCCAAATCCCAGGGGTTCGTCAGCCCCAGCATTTT.

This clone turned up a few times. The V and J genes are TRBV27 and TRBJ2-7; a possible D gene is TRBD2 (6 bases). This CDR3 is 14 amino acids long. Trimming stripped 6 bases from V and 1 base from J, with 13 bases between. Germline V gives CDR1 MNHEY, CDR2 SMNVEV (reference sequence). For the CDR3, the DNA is TGTGCCAGCAGACTTATGGGAGGTTCCTACGAGCAGTACTTC. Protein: CASRLMGGSYEQYF.

CDR3 in DNA: TGCAGCGTCGTGAGACAGGGATCTATCTATGGCTACACCTTC. Translation gives CSVVRQGSIYGYTF. The chain recombines TRBV29-1 with TRBJ1-2; 7 bases fit TRBD1. This CDR3 has 14 residues. V shed 6 bases and J 4 bases; nucleotides not matched to a gene: 11. The germline V gene encodes CDR1 SQVTM and CDR2 ANQGSEA.